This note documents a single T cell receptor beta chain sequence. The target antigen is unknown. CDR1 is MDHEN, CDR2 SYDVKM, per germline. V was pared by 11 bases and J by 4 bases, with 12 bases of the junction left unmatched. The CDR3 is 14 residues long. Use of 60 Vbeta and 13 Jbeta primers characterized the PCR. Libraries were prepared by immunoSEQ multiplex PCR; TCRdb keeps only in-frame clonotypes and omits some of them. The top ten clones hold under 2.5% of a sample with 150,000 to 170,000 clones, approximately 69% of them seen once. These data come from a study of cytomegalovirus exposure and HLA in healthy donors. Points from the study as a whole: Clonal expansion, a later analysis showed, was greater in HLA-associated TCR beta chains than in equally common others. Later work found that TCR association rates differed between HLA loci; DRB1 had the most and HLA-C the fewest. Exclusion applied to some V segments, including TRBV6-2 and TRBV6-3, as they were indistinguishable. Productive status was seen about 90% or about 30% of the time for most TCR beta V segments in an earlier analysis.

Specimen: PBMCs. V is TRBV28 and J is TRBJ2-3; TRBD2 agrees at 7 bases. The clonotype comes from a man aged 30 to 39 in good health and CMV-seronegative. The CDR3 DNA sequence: TGTGCCGTGGGCGGGGGACGCACTCCAGATACGCAGTATTTT. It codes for CAVGGGRTPDTQYF.